One sample yielded the 9 T cell receptor beta chains listed below, sequenced in a study of radiotherapy plus CTLA-4 blockade in lung cancer. Data came from immunoSEQ multiplex PCR; TCRdb stores just in-frame clones and leaves some out. The sample records about 43,000 clones, around 70% being singletons. The source was peripheral blood, collected from a patient treated with radiotherapy plus ipilimumab. The receptors shown here come from a human donor with non-small cell lung cancer who had a partial response to radiotherapy plus ipilimumab.

This clone appeared once. The V call is TRBV6-1, the J call TRBJ2-1, with 7 bases lining up with TRBD1. Germline V gene data show CDR1 as MNHNS and CDR2 as SASEGT. This CDR3 spans 15 amino acids. V shed 10 bases and J 7 bases; nucleotides not matched to a gene: 16. The CDR3 is CATSLVGGLRNEQFF. Here the CDR3 DNA reads TGTGCCACTTCCCTAGTAGGGGGCTTAAGGAATGAGCAGTTCTTC.

V is TRBV7-2 and J is TRBJ1-2; D unclear. The CDR3 extends over 13 amino acids. V lost 1 base to trimming and J lost 6 bases, with 9 bases between them. Germline lookup yields CDR1 SGHTA and CDR2 FQGNSA. The CDR3 reads CASSLVLEDGYTF. The CDR3, as DNA: TGTGCCAGCAGCTTAGTTCTGGAGGATGGCTACACCTTC.

This clone was seen a handful of times. J is TRBJ1-1 and V is TRBV14; the match to TRBD1 covers 7 bases. The CDR3 extends over 13 amino acids. Germline CDR1 SGHDN, CDR2 FVKESK. The junction had 7 bases not matched to a gene; V was cut back by 6 bases and J by 6 bases. The CDR3 loop is CASSTQGRSEAFF. DNA for the CDR3: TGTGCCAGCAGTACACAGGGGCGGTCTGAAGCTTTCTTT.

This sequence joins TRBV27 and TRBJ2-1; the D is unclear. Trimming cost V 7 bases and J 4 bases, with 14 bases left between them. The CDR3 totals 14 residues. From germline, CDR1 is MNHEY and CDR2 SMNVEV (reference sequence). CDR3 nucleotide sequence: TGTGCCAGCAAGGCGGATTCTGCTTACAATGAGCAGTTCTTC. Protein product: CASKADSAYNEQFF.

The CDR3 loop is CATSSGTGTGVYGYTF. For the CDR3, the DNA is TGTGCCACCAGCAGTGGAACCGGGACAGGGGTCTATGGCTACACCTTC. The chain is built from TRBV15 and TRBJ1-2; 10 positions agree with TRBD1. Germline values: CDR1 LNHNV, CDR2 YYDKDF (reference sequence). After removal of 3 bases from V and 4 bases from J, the junction contained 8 bases not matched to a gene. The CDR3 is 16 amino acids.

The J gene is TRBJ1-5, the V gene TRBV6-1; possibly TRBD1 for D (6 bases). The ends were cut back, 5 bases at V and 11 bases at J, with 16 bases in the middle. Looked up from germline, CDR1 is MNHNS and CDR2 is SASEGT. This CDR3 region has 13 residues. DNA of the CDR3: TGTGCCAGCAGTACACCCTACAGGGCAGCCCAGCATTTT. Translated: CASSTPYRAAQHF.

The chain couples TRBV19 to TRBJ1-3; D call uncertain. Germline CDR1 is LNHDA and CDR2 is SQIVND (reference sequence). The CDR3 consists of 14 residues. V was pared by 3 bases and J by 0 bases, with 6 bases between. CDR3 in DNA: TGTGCCAGTAGTATCTCCTACTCTGGAAACACCATATATTTT. Protein: CASSISYSGNTIYF.

The chain couples TRBV30 to TRBJ1-3; D gene uncertain. Germline assignment: CDR1 GTSNPN and CDR2 SVGIG (reference sequence). The CDR3 is 13 amino acids. Trimming removed 6 bases at V and 0 bases at J, with 9 bases between. CDR3 amino acids: CACLGSSGNTIYF. CDR3 nucleotides: TGTGCCTGTCTAGGGAGCTCTGGAAACACCATATATTTT.

The chain employs TRBV4-3 and TRBJ1-2, with D maybe TRBD1 (6 bases). This CDR3 region has 15 residues. Looked up from germline, CDR1 is LGHNA and CDR2 is YSLEER. Trimming took off 0 bases at V and 4 bases at J, with 12 bases between the two ends. The CDR3 loop is CASSQDRGASYGYTF. In DNA, the CDR3 is TGCGCCAGCAGCCAAGATCGGGGGGCGAGCTATGGCTACACCTTC.